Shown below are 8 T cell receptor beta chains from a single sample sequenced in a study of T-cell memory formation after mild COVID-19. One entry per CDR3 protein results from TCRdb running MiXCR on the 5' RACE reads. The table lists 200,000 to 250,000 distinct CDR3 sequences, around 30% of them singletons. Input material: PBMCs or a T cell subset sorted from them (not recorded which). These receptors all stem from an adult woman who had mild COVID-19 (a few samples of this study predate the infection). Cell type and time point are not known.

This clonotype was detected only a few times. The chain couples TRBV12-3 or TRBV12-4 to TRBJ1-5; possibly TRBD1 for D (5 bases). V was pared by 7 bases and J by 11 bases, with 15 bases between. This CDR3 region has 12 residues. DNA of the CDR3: TGTGCCAGCATCGATTCGGGGGGTGCCCAGCATTTT. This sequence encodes CASIDSGGAQHF.

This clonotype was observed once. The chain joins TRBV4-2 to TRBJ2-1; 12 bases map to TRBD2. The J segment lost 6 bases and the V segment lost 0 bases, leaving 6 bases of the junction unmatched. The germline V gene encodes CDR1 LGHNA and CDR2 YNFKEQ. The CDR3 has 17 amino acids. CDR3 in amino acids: CASSQEVGLAGPNEQFF. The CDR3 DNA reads TGTGCCAGCAGCCAAGAGGTCGGACTAGCGGGACCCAATGAGCAGTTCTTC.

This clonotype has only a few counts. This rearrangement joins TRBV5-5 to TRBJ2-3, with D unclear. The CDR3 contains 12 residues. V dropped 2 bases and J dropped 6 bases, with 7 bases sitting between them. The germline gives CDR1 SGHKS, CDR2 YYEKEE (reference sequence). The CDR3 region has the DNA TGTGCCAGCAGCTTTCTTGATGATACGCAGTATTTT. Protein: CASSFLDDTQYF.

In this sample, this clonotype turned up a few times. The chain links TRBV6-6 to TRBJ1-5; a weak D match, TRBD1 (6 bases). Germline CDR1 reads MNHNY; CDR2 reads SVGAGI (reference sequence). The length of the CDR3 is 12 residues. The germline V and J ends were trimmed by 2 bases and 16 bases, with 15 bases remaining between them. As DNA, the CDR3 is TGTGCCAGCAGTTACGACGGGGGGCTAAAACATTTT. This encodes CASSYDGGLKHF.

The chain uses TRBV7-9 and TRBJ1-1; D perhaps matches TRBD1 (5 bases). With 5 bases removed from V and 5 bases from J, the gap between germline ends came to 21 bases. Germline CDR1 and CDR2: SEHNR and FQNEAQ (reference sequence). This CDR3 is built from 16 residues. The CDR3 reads CASSPPGFSGQTEAFF. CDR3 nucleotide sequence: TGTGCCAGCAGCCCTCCCGGTTTTTCGGGGCAAACTGAAGCTTTCTTT.

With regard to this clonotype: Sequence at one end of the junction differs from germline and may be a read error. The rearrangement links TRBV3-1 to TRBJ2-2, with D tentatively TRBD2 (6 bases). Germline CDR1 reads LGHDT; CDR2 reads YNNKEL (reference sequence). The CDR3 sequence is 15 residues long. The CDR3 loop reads CASSQVGGFTGELFF. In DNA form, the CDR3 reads TGTGCCAGCAGTCAAGTTGGGGGGTTCACCGGGGAGCTGTTTTTT.

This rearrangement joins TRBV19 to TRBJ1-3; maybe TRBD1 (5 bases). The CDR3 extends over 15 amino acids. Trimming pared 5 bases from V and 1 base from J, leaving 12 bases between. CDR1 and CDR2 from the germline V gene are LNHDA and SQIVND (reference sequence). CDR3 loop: CASSDQGWSGNTIYF. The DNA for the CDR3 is TGTGCCAGTAGTGATCAGGGATGGTCTGGAAACACCATATATTTT.

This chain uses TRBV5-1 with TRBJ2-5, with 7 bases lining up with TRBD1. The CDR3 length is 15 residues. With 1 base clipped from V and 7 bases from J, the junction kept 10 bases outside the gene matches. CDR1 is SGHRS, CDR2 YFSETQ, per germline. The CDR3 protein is CASSLQVQGEGTQYF. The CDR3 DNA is TGCGCCAGCAGCTTGCAGGTCCAGGGGGAAGGGACCCAGTACTTC.